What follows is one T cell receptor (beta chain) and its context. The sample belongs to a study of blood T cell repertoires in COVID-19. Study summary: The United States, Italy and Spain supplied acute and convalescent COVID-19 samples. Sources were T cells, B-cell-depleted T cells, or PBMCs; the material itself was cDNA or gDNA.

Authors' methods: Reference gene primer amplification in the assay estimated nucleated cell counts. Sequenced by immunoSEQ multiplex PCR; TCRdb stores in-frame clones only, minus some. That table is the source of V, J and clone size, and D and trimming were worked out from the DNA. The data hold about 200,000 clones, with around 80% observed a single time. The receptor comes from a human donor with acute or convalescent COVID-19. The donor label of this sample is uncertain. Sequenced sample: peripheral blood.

CDR3 in DNA: TGTGCCAGCAGGAGAGACATAGAAAACACCGGGGAGCTGTTTTTT. Translated, it gives CASRRDIENTGELFF. The gene calls are TRBV25-1 and TRBJ2-2; D is ambiguous. CDR1 and CDR2 (germline): MGHDK, SYGVNS. The CDR3 totals 15 residues. Trimming left V 6 bases short and J 2 bases short, with 13 bases between.